Following are 32 T cell receptor beta chains from one sample sequenced in a study of cytotoxic CD8 clonotypes in ibrutinib-treated CLL. Sequencing was performed with immunoSEQ multiplex PCR; in TCRdb, only in-frame clones are kept and a portion is missing. The table has tens of thousands of clones, almost 70% seen once. Source: PBMCs, taken after 12 months of ibrutinib treatment. The origin of the receptors is a human donor with chronic lymphocytic leukemia.

This clone was detected only once. This rearrangement joins TRBV7-2 to TRBJ1-2; D unclear. Germline-derived CDR1 and CDR2 are SGHTA and FQGNSA. V was shortened by 3 bases and J by 4 bases, with 9 bases between the two germline ends. CDR3 length: 13 residues. CDR3 region: CASSLSESYGYTF. CDR3 DNA sequence: TGTGCCAGCAGCTTGTCCGAGTCCTATGGCTACACCTTC.

CDR3 region: CASSVEGGAVGEQFF. The CDR3 bases are TGTGCCAGCAGCGTAGAAGGGGGCGCAGTGGGTGAGCAGTTCTTC. This chain links TRBV9 with TRBJ2-1; the match to TRBD1 covers 7 bases. V gave up 0 bases and J gave up 9 bases; unmatched junction bases: 9. Germline CDR1 and CDR2: SGDLS and YYNGEE. The CDR3 spans 15 residues.

The chain joins TRBV11-2 to TRBJ1-1, with TRBD1 as a possible D gene (5 bases). V lost 5 bases and J 1 base, leaving 17 bases between the germline ends. CDR3 length equals 16 residues. Germline CDR1 and CDR2: SGHAT and FQNNGV. The CDR3 loop is CASSAGARERNTEAFF. For the CDR3, the DNA is TGTGCCAGCAGCGCCGGGGCGAGGGAGAGGAACACTGAAGCTTTCTTT.

This clone was observed a handful of times. The V gene is TRBV9, the J gene TRBJ1-1; weak D call: TRBD1 (6 bases). V was shortened by 0 bases and J by 1 base, with 7 bases between the two germline ends. Germline values: CDR1 SGDLS, CDR2 YYNGEE. This CDR3 is built from 14 residues. CDR3 sequence: CASSVEGGNTEAFF. The CDR3 DNA reads TGTGCCAGCAGCGTAGAGGGGGGGAACACTGAAGCTTTCTTT.

The chain has TRBV5-1 and TRBJ2-3; TRBD1 matches at 7 bases. The CDR3 spans 18 residues. The germline V gene has CDR1 SGHRS and CDR2 YFSETQ. Unmatched junction bases numbered 14, after V lost 1 base and J lost 3 bases. CDR3 region: CASSLLLSGQAATDTQYF. CDR3 DNA sequence: TGCGCCAGCAGCTTGTTGCTGAGCGGACAGGCGGCAACAGATACGCAGTATTTT.

Comment on this clone: At one end the junction does not follow the germline gene, possibly because of a read error. The chain uses TRBV6-5 and TRBJ2-2; the D is unclear. This CDR3 has 15 residues. Germline values: CDR1 MNHEY, CDR2 SVGAGI. The CDR3 is CASSYLTAKTGELFF. CDR3 bases: TGTGCCAGCAGTTACCTCACAGCGAAAACCGGGGAGCTGTTTTTT.

V usage is TRBV7-2 and J usage is TRBJ1-4, with no clear D. Germline values: CDR1 SGHTA, CDR2 FQGNSA. Trimming left V 1 base short and J 3 bases short, with 12 bases between. CDR3 length equals 16 residues. The CDR3 spells CASSLGGAGPNEKLFF. CDR3 sequence (DNA): TGTGCCAGCAGCTTAGGGGGTGCGGGTCCTAATGAAAAACTGTTTTTT.

V is TRBV5-6 and J is TRBJ2-3; D call uncertain. From germline, CDR1 is SGHDT and CDR2 YYEEEE. The CDR3 is 14 residues long. The germline V and J ends were trimmed by 2 bases and 0 bases, with 7 bases remaining between them. CDR3 protein: CASSFGGSTDTQYF. The CDR3 DNA sequence: TGTGCCAGCAGCTTTGGCGGAAGCACAGATACGCAGTATTTT.

The chain carries TRBV6-4 and TRBJ2-3, with 7 bases matching TRBD2. CDR3 length: 15 residues. Germline trimming cut 2 bases from V and 1 base from J; bases unmatched to any gene: 3. The V gene's germline CDR1 is MRHNA and CDR2 SNTAGT. The CDR3 spells CASSDQAGGTDTQYF. The CDR3 coding sequence is TGTGCCAGCAGTGACCAGGCGGGAGGCACAGATACGCAGTATTTT.

V and J are TRBV30 and TRBJ1-2; no clear D gene. Looked up from germline, CDR1 is GTSNPN and CDR2 is SVGIG (reference sequence). V lost 6 bases and J lost 6, with 17 bases in between. The CDR3 is made up of 13 amino acids. CDR3 residues: CACTLSSGNGYTF. The CDR3 DNA follows: TGTGCCTGCACTCTCAGTAGCGGGAATGGCTACACCTTC.

The DNA of the CDR3 is TGTGCCTGGAGTAGGAGGGACCGACAAGAGACCCAGTACTTC. Its translation: CAWSRRDRQETQYF. The J gene is TRBJ2-5, the V gene TRBV30, with a weak D call TRBD2 (6 bases). The V end was cut by 2 bases, the J end by 2 bases, with 12 bases between. Germline CDR1 is GTSNPN and CDR2 is SVGIG (reference sequence). CDR3 length equals 14 residues. The full variable domain, its missing parts supplied by reference TRBV30 and TRBJ2-5, is SQTIHQWPATLVQPVGSPLSLECTVEGTSNPNLYWYRQAAGRGLQLLFYSVGIGQISSEVPQNLSASRPQDRQFILSSKKLLLSDSGFYLCAWSRRDRQETQYFGPGTRLLVL.

This chain links TRBV5-8 with TRBJ1-2; D is perhaps TRBD1 (6 bases). The CDR3 runs 16 residues. V was trimmed by 0 bases and J by 4 bases, leaving 16 bases between them. From germline, CDR1 is SGHTS and CDR2 YDEGEE. The CDR3 reads CASSLGGRRGPYGYTF. DNA of the CDR3: TGTGCCAGCAGCTTGGGAGGTAGACGGGGGCCCTATGGCTACACCTTC.

The rearrangement uses TRBV2 and TRBJ2-1; the D is unclear. V shed 2 bases and J shed 3 bases, with 11 bases lying between them. This CDR3 spans 15 amino acids. Germline loops: CDR1 SNHLY, CDR2 FYNNEI. The CDR3, as DNA: TGTGCCAGCAGTGAAAGGGCAGACTTCTACAATGAGCAGTTCTTC. This encodes CASSERADFYNEQFF. Full variable domain (missing parts from reference TRBV2 and TRBJ2-1): EPEVTQTPSHQVTQMGQEVILRCVPISNHLYFYWYRQILGQKVEFLVSFYNNEISEKSEIFDDQFSVERPDGSNFTLKIRSTKLEDSAMYFCASSERADFYNEQFFGPGTRLTVL.

J is TRBJ2-1 and V is TRBV7-2, with 7 positions matching TRBD2. The CDR3 totals 15 residues. CDR1 and CDR2 from the germline V gene are SGHTA and FQGNSA. J lost 8 bases, V lost 3 bases, and 10 bases had no gene match. The CDR3 sequence: CASSLTSGVIDEQFF. The DNA of the CDR3 is TGTGCCAGCAGCTTGACCAGCGGGGTAATCGATGAGCAGTTCTTC.

The rearrangement uses TRBV6-6 and TRBJ1-1, with no clear D. The V and J ends lost 0 bases and 6 bases respectively, with 8 bases between them. The V gene's germline CDR1 is MNHNY and CDR2 SVGAGI (reference sequence). The CDR3 runs 13 residues. The chain's CDR3 is CASSYSEEAEAFF. The DNA for the CDR3 is TGTGCCAGCAGTTACTCGGAGGAGGCTGAAGCTTTCTTT.

The CDR3 loop reads CASSPPFDTEAFF. The DNA for the CDR3 is TGTGCCAGCAGTCCCCCATTTGACACTGAAGCTTTCTTT. This chain links TRBV28 with TRBJ1-1, with D uncertain. The V and J ends lost 5 bases and 3 bases respectively, with 10 bases between them. Germline-derived CDR1 and CDR2 are MDHEN and SYDVKM. The CDR3 loop spans 13 amino acids.

This chain uses TRBV9 with TRBJ2-1; D is perhaps TRBD2 (6 bases). Germline V lookup: CDR1 SGDLS, CDR2 YYNGEE. CDR3 size: 14 residues. V was trimmed by 0 bases and J by 4 bases, leaving 8 bases between them. The CDR3 DNA sequence: TGTGCCAGCAGCGTAGGGACTATTTACAATGAGCAGTTCTTC. Amino acid sequence: CASSVGTIYNEQFF.

The genes are TRBV5-1 and TRBJ2-7; D tentatively fits TRBD1 or TRBD2 (5 bases each). Trimming shortened V by 0 bases and J by 6 bases, and 7 bases separated the two germline ends. From germline, CDR1 is SGHRS and CDR2 YFSETQ. The CDR3 covers 12 residues. CDR3 DNA sequence: TGCGCCAGCAGCTTGGGGGGGACCGAGCAGTACTTC. This translates into CASSLGGTEQYF.

The V and J genes are TRBV7-8 and TRBJ2-7; a weak D match, TRBD2 (6 bases). V was pared by 3 bases and J by 4 bases, with 16 bases between. Per germline, CDR1 SGHVS and CDR2 FQNEAQ. This CDR3 comprises 15 residues. The CDR3 is CASSLKDYNPYEQYF. The DNA of the CDR3 is TGTGCCAGCAGCTTGAAGGACTACAATCCTTACGAGCAGTACTTC.

The rearrangement uses TRBV4-2 and TRBJ1-2, with D perhaps TRBD1 (6 bases). Germline-derived CDR1 and CDR2 are LGHNA and YNFKEQ. The CDR3 contains 13 residues. Trimming shortened V by 1 base and J by 6 bases, and 9 bases separated the two germline ends. CDR3 in amino acids: CASSQADSNGYTF. Here the CDR3 DNA reads TGTGCCAGCAGCCAAGCGGACAGCAATGGCTACACCTTC.

The chain recombines TRBV9 with TRBJ2-5, with a possible D match to TRBD2 (6 bases). Trimming cost V 0 bases and J 2 bases, with 11 bases left between them. The CDR3 extends over 15 amino acids. Germline V lookup: CDR1 SGDLS, CDR2 YYNGEE. The chain's CDR3 is CASSVDASEQETQYF. The DNA for the CDR3 is TGTGCCAGCAGCGTAGATGCTAGCGAGCAAGAGACCCAGTACTTC.

This clone occurred once. The genes are TRBV6-1 and TRBJ1-4, with a tentative D call TRBD1 (6 bases). Germline assignment: CDR1 MNHNS and CDR2 SASEGT. The CDR3 has 15 amino acids. Trimming removed 2 bases from V and 8 bases from J, with 15 bases in between. CDR3 sequence reads: CASSEPSGGWEKLFF. The CDR3 DNA sequence: TGTGCCAGCAGTGAACCGTCGGGGGGCTGGGAAAAACTGTTTTTT.

This clone has a handful of counts. V is TRBV7-9 and J is TRBJ2-3; 7 bases align to TRBD2. With 5 bases clipped from V and 8 bases from J, the junction kept 10 bases outside the gene matches. CDR3 length: 14 residues. Germline CDR1 SEHNR, CDR2 FQNEAQ (reference sequence). As DNA, the CDR3 is TGTGCCAGCAGCCAAGCGGGGCCTCTAGGTACGCAGTATTTT. It codes for CASSQAGPLGTQYF. Combining the CDR3 with reference TRBV7-9 and TRBJ2-3 gives the whole variable domain DTGVSQNPRHKITKRGQNVTFRCDPISEHNRLYWYRQTLGQGPEFLTYFQNEAQLEKSRLLSDRFSAERPKGSFSTLEIQRTEQGDSAMYLCASSQAGPLGTQYFGPGTRLTVL.

The chain uses TRBV5-6 and TRBJ2-3; D is ambiguous. The CDR3 has 14 amino acids. Per germline, CDR1 SGHDT and CDR2 YYEEEE. The germline V and J ends were trimmed by 1 base and 2 bases, with 8 bases remaining between them. CDR3 protein: CASSLKRFTDTQYF. The CDR3 bases are TGTGCCAGCAGCTTGAAGCGTTTCACAGATACGCAGTATTTT.

CDR3 nucleotide sequence: TGTGCCAGCAGCTCGTTCCCCATTCTAGTGGTTGGTTCCTACGAGCAGTACTTC. Its translation is CASSSFPILVVGSYEQYF. The rearrangement joins TRBV11-2 to TRBJ2-7; no definite D call. Deletions cut 4 bases from V and 1 base from J, with 23 bases between. Germline CDR1 is SGHAT and CDR2 is FQNNGV. The CDR3 contains 18 residues.

The chain carries TRBV5-1 and TRBJ1-1, with TRBD1 matching over 7 bases. CDR3 size: 14 residues. Germline CDR1 and CDR2: SGHRS and YFSETQ. V trimming: 3 bases; J trimming: 5 bases; junction bases outside the gene matches: 7. In DNA form, the CDR3 reads TGCGCCAGCAGCTCACAGGGGAGGAGGACTGAAGCTTTCTTT. The encoded protein is CASSSQGRRTEAFF.

This chain connects TRBV7-2 to TRBJ2-7; a possible D gene is TRBD2 (5 bases). The CDR3 covers 13 residues. V lost 1 base, J lost 6 bases, and 10 bases lay in between. Germline CDR1 SGHTA, CDR2 FQGNSA. The CDR3 DNA reads as TGTGCCAGCAGCTTAGGAACAGAGGGCGAGCAGTACTTC. It specifies CASSLGTEGEQYF.

The CDR3 DNA sequence: TGTGCCAGCAGTTCCCCTATCGAGGGAGATAAAAAACTGTTTTTT. It is translated as CASSSPIEGDKKLFF. The chain has TRBV28 and TRBJ1-4, with D unclear. The CDR3 spans 15 residues. The V end was cut by 4 bases, the J end by 9 bases, with 18 bases between. Germline assignment: CDR1 MDHEN and CDR2 SYDVKM.

The chain's CDR3 is CASSYFGGPYNEQFF. CDR3 bases: TGTGCCAGCAGTTACTTTGGGGGACCCTACAATGAGCAGTTCTTC. The V and J genes are TRBV6-5 and TRBJ2-1; the D call may be TRBD1 or TRBD2 (5 bases each). The ends were cut back, 1 base at V and 2 bases at J, with 9 bases in the middle. Germline assignment: CDR1 MNHEY and CDR2 SVGAGI. The CDR3 is 15 amino acids.

This chain links TRBV5-4 with TRBJ2-3; D assignment may be TRBD1 or TRBD2 (5 bases each). V lost 4 bases, J lost 0 bases, and 15 bases lay in between. Germline CDR1 and CDR2: SGHNT and YYREEE (reference sequence). The CDR3 is 16 amino acids. CDR3 coding DNA: TGTGCCAGCAGCCGTGGTGAGGGGTCTAGCACAGATACGCAGTATTTT. Translated: CASSRGEGSSTDTQYF.

The chain combines TRBV6-1 with TRBJ1-2, with D unresolved. Trimming cost V 3 bases and J 8 bases, with 16 bases left between them. Germline V gene sequence: CDR1 MNHNS, CDR2 SASEGT. The CDR3 sequence is 14 residues long. The CDR3 DNA is TGTGCCAGCAGTGATAGGATAGGCTTCGAGGGCTACACCTTC. It translates to CASSDRIGFEGYTF.

The genes are TRBV19 and TRBJ2-3; no definite D call. The CDR3 runs to 15 residues. V was clipped by 0 bases and J by 2 bases, with 9 bases between them. Per germline, CDR1 LNHDA and CDR2 SQIVND (reference sequence). CDR3 residues: CASSIDGRDTDTQYF. CDR3 nucleotide sequence: TGTGCCAGTAGTATAGATGGCAGAGACACAGATACGCAGTATTTT. The full variable domain, in which reference TRBV19 and TRBJ2-3 provide the parts outside the CDR3, is DGGITQSPKYLFRKEGQNVTLSCEQNLNHDAMYWYRQDPGQGLRLIYYSQIVNDFQKGDIAEGYSVSREKKESFPLTVTSAQKNPTAFYLCASSIDGRDTDTQYFGPGTRLTVL.